The 8 T cell receptor beta chains given below trace back to one sample, sequenced in a study of T cells in pancreatic ductal adenocarcinoma. Libraries were prepared by immunoSEQ multiplex PCR; TCRdb keeps only in-frame clonotypes and omits some of them. The sample consists of 100,000 or so clones, 90% to 95% of them appearing once. Selected pancreatic ductal adenocarcinoma patients had undergone surgery without neoadjuvant therapy. The sequenced sample was PBMCs. These receptors originate from a human donor with pancreatic ductal adenocarcinoma.

Turning to this clone: The same CDR3 is also encoded by other DNA sequences in this sample. This sequence joins TRBV5-1 and TRBJ2-1, with 12 bases identical to TRBD2. V dropped 0 bases and J dropped 6; count of bases not matched to a gene: 1. Germline V gene sequence: CDR1 SGHRS, CDR2 YFSETQ. The CDR3 has 15 residues. The CDR3 reads CASSLGLAGANEQFF. CDR3 sequence (DNA): TGCGCCAGCAGCTTGGGACTAGCGGGAGCCAATGAGCAGTTCTTC.

This chain uses TRBV10-3 with TRBJ2-3; 16 bases match TRBD2. V lost 8 bases, J lost 0 bases, and 2 bases stayed unmatched. This CDR3 is built from 16 residues. CDR1 and CDR2 (germline): ENHRY, SYGVKD. In nucleotides, the CDR3 is TGTGCCATCGGGACTAGCGGGAGGGGAAGCACAGATACGCAGTATTTT. As protein: CAIGTSGRGSTDTQYF.

The chain recombines TRBV25-1 with TRBJ1-3, with no clear D. Trimming shortened V by 2 bases and J by 0 bases, and 14 bases separated the two germline ends. The CDR3 spans 17 residues. The germline CDR1 and CDR2 sequences are MGHDK and SYGVNS. In DNA, the CDR3 is TGTGCCAGCAGTGAAAGGGAGTACACCTCCTCTGGAAACACCATATATTTT. This encodes CASSEREYTSSGNTIYF.

This chain joins TRBV4-1 and TRBJ2-7; 7 positions match TRBD2. Germline-derived CDR1 and CDR2 are MGHRA and YSYEKL. Trimming removed 8 bases from V and 4 bases from J; junction bases left unmatched: 17. CDR3 size: 16 residues. CDR3 coding DNA: TGCGCCAGCCGACCTGTGGGGGGGACGCCATCGTACGAGCAGTACTTC. Its protein is CASRPVGGTPSYEQYF.

The genes are TRBV18 and TRBJ2-1; 7 nucleotides agree with TRBD2. Germline lookup yields CDR1 KGHSH and CDR2 LQKENI. V lost 5 bases and J lost 8; bases outside the gene matches: 3. The length of the CDR3 is 12 residues. CDR3 bases: TGTGCCAGCTCAGGACTAGGCGATGAGCAGTTCTTC. Translation gives CASSGLGDEQFF.

This rearrangement joins TRBV30 to TRBJ2-1; 8 bases line up with TRBD2. Germline V gene lookup returns CDR1 GTSNPN and CDR2 SVGIG (reference sequence). This CDR3 spans 15 amino acids. V lost 2 bases to trimming and J lost 7 bases; unmatched junction nucleotides: 10. The CDR3 nucleotides are TGTGCCTGGAGTTTTGGTCTAGCGGGCACGAATGAGCAGTTCTTC. Translation: CAWSFGLAGTNEQFF.

The chain employs TRBV5-4 and TRBJ1-2; possibly TRBD1 for D (6 bases). V was cut by 4 bases and J by 0 bases, with 16 bases left in between. The CDR3 has 16 amino acids. Germline V gene data show CDR1 as SGHNT and CDR2 as YYREEE (reference sequence). CDR3 in DNA: TGTGCCAGCAGCGCACTTTTGACAGGAGCTAACTATGGCTACACCTTC. It codes for CASSALLTGANYGYTF.

J is TRBJ2-5 and V is TRBV7-3; D remains ambiguous. Germline CDR1 and CDR2: SGHTA and FQGTGA. With 2 bases removed from V and 5 bases from J, the gap between germline ends came to 12 bases. The CDR3 covers 14 residues. The CDR3 DNA reads as TGTGCCAGCAGCTTAGGAAAGATGGAGGAGACCCAGTACTTC. The encoded protein is CASSLGKMEETQYF.